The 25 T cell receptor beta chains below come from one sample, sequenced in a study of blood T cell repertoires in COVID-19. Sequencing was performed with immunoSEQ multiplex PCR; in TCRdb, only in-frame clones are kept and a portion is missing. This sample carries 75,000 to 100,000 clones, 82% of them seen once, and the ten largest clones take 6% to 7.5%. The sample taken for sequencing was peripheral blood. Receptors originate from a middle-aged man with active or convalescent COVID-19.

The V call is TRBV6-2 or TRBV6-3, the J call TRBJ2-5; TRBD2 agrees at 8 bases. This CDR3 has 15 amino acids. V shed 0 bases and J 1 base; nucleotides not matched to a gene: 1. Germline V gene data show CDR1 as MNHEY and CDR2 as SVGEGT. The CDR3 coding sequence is TGTGCCAGCAGTTACTCGGCGGGGGGCCAAGAGACCCAGTACTTC. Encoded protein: CASSYSAGGQETQYF.

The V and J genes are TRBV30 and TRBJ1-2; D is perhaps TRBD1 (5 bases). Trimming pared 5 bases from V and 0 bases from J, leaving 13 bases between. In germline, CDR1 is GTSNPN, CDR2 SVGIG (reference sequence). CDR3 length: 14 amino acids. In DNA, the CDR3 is TGTGCCTGGGGAACAGGAACGGCTAACTATGGCTACACCTTC. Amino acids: CAWGTGTANYGYTF.

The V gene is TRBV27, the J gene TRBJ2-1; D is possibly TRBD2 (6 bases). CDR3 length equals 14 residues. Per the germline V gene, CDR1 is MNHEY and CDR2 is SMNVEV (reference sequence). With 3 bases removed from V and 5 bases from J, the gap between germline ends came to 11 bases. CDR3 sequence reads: CASSLGLQNNEQFF. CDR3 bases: TGTGCCAGCAGTTTGGGACTCCAGAACAATGAGCAGTTCTTC.

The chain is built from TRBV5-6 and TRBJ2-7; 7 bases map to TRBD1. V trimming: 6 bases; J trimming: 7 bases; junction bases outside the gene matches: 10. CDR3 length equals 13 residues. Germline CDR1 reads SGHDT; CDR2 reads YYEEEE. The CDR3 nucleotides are TGTGCCAGCATCGATACAGGGGTGTATGAGCAGTACTTC. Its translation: CASIDTGVYEQYF.

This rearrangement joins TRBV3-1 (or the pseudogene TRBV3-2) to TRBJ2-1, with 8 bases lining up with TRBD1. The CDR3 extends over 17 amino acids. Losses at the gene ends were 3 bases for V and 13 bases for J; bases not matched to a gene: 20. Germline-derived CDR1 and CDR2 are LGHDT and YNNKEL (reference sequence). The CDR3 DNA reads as TGTGCCAGCAGCCATGTCGGACAGGGATCTTCTAGACCCACACAGTTCTTC. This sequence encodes CASSHVGQGSSRPTQFF.

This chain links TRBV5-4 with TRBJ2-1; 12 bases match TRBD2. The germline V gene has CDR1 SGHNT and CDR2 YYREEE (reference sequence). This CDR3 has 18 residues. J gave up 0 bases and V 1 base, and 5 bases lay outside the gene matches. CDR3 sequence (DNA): TGTGCCAGCAGCTTGACTAGCGGGGGGTTGAGCTCCTACAATGAGCAGTTCTTC. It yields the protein CASSLTSGGLSSYNEQFF.

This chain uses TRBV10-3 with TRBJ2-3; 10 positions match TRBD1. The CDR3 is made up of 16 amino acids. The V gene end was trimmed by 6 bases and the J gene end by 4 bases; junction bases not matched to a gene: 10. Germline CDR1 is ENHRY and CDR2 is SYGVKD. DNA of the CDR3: TGTGCCATCAGCCCAGACAGGGGGCACGGGGCAGATACGCAGTATTTT. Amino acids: CAISPDRGHGADTQYF.

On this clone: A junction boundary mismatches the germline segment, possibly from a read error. CDR3 sequence: CASTLQAGEFF. In DNA, the CDR3 is TGTGCCAGCACCCTACAAGCGGGGGAGTTTTTC. The chain couples TRBV2 to TRBJ2-7; 8 nucleotides align to TRBD2. Germline lookup yields CDR1 SNHLY and CDR2 FYNNEI. The CDR3 is made up of 11 amino acids.

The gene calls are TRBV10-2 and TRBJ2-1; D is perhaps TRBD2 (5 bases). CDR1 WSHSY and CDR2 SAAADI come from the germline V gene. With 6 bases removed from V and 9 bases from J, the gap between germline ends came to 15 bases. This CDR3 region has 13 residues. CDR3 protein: CASRELGVGEQFF. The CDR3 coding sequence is TGCGCCAGCAGAGAACTCGGGGTTGGTGAGCAGTTCTTC.

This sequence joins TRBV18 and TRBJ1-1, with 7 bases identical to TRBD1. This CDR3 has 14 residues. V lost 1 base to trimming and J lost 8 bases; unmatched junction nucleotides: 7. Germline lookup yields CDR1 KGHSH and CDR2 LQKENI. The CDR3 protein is CASSPQGARAEAFF. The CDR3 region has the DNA TGTGCCAGCTCACCACAGGGGGCGAGGGCCGAAGCTTTCTTT.

CDR3 sequence: CASSVEGPGQGNHEQFF. CDR3 bases: TGTGCCAGCAGTGTAGAAGGCCCGGGACAGGGTAATCATGAGCAGTTCTTC. The rearrangement joins TRBV2 to TRBJ2-1, with 9 positions matching TRBD1. CDR3 length: 17 residues. Germline V CDR1 and CDR2: SNHLY, FYNNEI. The V and J ends lost 4 bases and 8 bases, in that order; junction bases with no gene match: 15. Together with reference TRBV2 and TRBJ2-1, the CDR3 gives the full variable domain: EPEVTQTPSHQVTQMGQEVILRCVPISNHLYFYWYRQILGQKVEFLVSFYNNEISEKSEIFDDQFSVERPDGSNFTLKIRSTKLEDSAMYFCASSVEGPGQGNHEQFFGPGTRLTVL.

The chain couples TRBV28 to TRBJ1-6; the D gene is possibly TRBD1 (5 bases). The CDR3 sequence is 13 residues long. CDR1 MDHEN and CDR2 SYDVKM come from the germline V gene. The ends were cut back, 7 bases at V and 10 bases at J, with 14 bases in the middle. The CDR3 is CASTGGVVSPLHF. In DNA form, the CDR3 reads TGTGCCAGCACGGGGGGAGTAGTCTCACCCCTCCACTTT.

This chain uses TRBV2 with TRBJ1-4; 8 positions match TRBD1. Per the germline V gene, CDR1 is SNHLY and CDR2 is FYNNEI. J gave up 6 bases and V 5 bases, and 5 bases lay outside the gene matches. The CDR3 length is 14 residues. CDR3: CASSTDRGDEKLFF. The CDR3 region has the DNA TGTGCCAGCAGTACAGACAGGGGAGATGAAAAACTGTTTTTT.

The chain's CDR3 is CASSLGPRSWSNQPQHF. The DNA of the CDR3 is TGTGCCAGCAGCTTAGGTCCCCGTAGCTGGTCAAATCAGCCCCAGCATTTT. This sequence joins TRBV7-2 and TRBJ1-5; no firm D call. CDR1 and CDR2 (germline): SGHTA, FQGNSA. The CDR3 runs 17 residues. Trimming shortened V by 1 base and J by 4 bases, and 17 bases separated the two germline ends.

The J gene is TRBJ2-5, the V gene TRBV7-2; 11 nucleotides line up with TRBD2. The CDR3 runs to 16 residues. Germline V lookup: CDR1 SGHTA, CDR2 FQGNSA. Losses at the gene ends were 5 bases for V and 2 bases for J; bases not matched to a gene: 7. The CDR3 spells CASSERRLAGQETQYF. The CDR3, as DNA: TGTGCCAGCAGCGAACGGAGACTAGCGGGGCAAGAGACCCAGTACTTC.

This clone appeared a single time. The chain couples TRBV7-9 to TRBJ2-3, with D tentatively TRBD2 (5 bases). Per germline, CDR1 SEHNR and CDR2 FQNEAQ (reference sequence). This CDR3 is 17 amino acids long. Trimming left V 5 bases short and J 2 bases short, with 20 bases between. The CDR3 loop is CASSPQSASLSTDTQYF. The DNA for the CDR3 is TGTGCCAGCAGCCCCCAGTCGGCTAGCCTTTCCACAGATACGCAGTATTTT.

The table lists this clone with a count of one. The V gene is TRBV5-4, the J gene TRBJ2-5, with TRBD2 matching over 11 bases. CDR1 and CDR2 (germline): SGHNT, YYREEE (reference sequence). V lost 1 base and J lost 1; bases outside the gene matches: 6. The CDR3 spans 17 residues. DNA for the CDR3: TGTGCCAGCAGCTTGAAGTTAGCGGGGGGGGCCCAAGAGACCCAGTACTTC. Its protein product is CASSLKLAGGAQETQYF.

The CDR3 DNA sequence: TGTGCCAGCAGCTTAGACAGGGACAGGCAGCCCCAGCATTTT. Translated, it gives CASSLDRDRQPQHF. The V call is TRBV5-4, the J call TRBJ1-5; 8 bases are shared with TRBD1. Germline lookup yields CDR1 SGHNT and CDR2 YYREEE (reference sequence). The V segment lost 2 bases and the J segment 7 bases; nucleotides outside the gene matches: 5. This CDR3 has 14 residues.

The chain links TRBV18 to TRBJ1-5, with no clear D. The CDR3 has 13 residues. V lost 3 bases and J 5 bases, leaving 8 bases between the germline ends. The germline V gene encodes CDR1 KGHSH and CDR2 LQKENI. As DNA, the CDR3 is TGTGCCAGCTCACCCGGGGTGGATCAGCCCCAGCATTTT. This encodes CASSPGVDQPQHF.

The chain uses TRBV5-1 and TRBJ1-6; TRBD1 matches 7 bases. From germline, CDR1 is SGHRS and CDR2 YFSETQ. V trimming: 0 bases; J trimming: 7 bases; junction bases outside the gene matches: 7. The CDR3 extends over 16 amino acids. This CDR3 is CASSLGVTGVNSPLHF. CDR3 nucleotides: TGCGCCAGCAGCTTGGGGGTTACAGGGGTGAATTCACCCCTCCACTTT.

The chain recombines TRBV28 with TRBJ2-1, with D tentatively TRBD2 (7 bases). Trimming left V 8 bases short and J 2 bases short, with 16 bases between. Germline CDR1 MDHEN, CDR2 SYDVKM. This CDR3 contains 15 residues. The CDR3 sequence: CASYGGAPPYNEQFF. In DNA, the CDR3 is TGTGCCAGCTATGGGGGGGCTCCCCCCTACAATGAGCAGTTCTTC.

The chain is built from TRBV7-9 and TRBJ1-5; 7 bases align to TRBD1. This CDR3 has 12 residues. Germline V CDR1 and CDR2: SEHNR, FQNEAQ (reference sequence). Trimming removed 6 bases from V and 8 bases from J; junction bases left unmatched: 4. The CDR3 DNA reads TGTGCCAGCAGTCGGGACAGCGAGCCCCAGCATTTT. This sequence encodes CASSRDSEPQHF. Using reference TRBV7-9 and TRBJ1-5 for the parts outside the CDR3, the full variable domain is DTGVSQNPRHKITKRGQNVTFRCDPISEHNRLYWYRQTLGQGPEFLTYFQNEAQLEKSRLLSDRFSAERPKGSFSTLEIQRTEQGDSAMYLCASSRDSEPQHFGDGTRLSIL.

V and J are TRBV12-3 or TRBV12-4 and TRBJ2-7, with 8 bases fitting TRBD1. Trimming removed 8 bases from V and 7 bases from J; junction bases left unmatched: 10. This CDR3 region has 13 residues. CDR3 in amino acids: CASGVQGAGEQYF. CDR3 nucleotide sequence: TGTGCCAGCGGGGTGCAGGGGGCAGGAGAGCAGTACTTC.

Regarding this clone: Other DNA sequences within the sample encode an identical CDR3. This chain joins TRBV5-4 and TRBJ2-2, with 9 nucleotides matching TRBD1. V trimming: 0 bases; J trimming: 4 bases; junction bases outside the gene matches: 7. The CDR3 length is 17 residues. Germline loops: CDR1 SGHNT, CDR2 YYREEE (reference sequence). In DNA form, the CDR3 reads TGTGCCAGCAGCTTGGGGACACAGGGGGCGCTCACCGGGGAGCTGTTTTTT. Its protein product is CASSLGTQGALTGELFF.

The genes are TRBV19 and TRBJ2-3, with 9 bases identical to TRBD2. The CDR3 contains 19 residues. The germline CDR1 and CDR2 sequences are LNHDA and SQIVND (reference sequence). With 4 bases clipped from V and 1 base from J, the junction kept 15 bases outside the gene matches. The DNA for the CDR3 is TGTGCCAGTAGTAAGGGATTACTAGCGGGCCCGCTACGCACAGATACGCAGTATTTT. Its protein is CASSKGLLAGPLRTDTQYF.